Given below is one TCR beta chain in context. Its antigen is not known. Using immunoSEQ multiplex PCR, the repertoire was profiled, and TCRdb retains in-frame clones only, with some absent. The repertoire holds 150,000 to 200,000 clones, with approximately 90% as singletons. This sample is part of a study of T cell responses to AZD1222 COVID-19 vaccine. Notes on the study in general: Donors were chiefly white British, with a greater number of females, and clonal diversity was perhaps underestimated. Rises in breadth and depth of Spike-specific TCRs came after two AZD1222 doses.

Germline assignment: CDR1 LGHDT and CDR2 YNNKEL (reference sequence). This CDR3 has 14 residues. The V end lost 1 base, the J end lost 1 base, and 7 bases lay between the germline ends. The clonotype was recovered from an adult in good health. The chain joins TRBV3-1 (or the pseudogene TRBV3-2) to TRBJ1-1; D perhaps matches TRBD1 (5 bases). The source material was peripheral blood, sampled on day 0 of AZD1222 vaccination. CDR3 loop: CASSQGGGNTEAFF. DNA of the CDR3: TGTGCCAGCAGCCAAGGGGGGGGGAACACTGAAGCTTTCTTT.